Only one count was recorded for the clone carrying this TCR beta chain. Sequenced by immunoSEQ multiplex PCR; TCRdb stores in-frame clones only, minus some. The sample has about 40,000 clones, about 89% seen once. The data originate from a study of T cell changes during pregnancy in multiple sclerosis. With 4 bases clipped from V and 8 bases from J, the junction kept 11 bases outside the gene matches. The CDR3 is 17 residues long. Looked up from germline, CDR1 is LGHNA and CDR2 is YSLEER. This TCR derives from a female donor in good health, enrolled as a control in a pregnancy study. The V and J genes are TRBV4-3 and TRBJ2-1, with 13 bases lining up with TRBD2. This specimen was CD4+ T cells from peripheral blood mononuclear cells, taken in the third trimester of pregnancy. The DNA for the CDR3 is TGCGCCAGCAGCCCTCGACTAGCGGGAGGTGGTGGGGATGAGCAGTTCTTC. Encoded protein: CASSPRLAGGGGDEQFF.